This T cell receptor (beta chain) came from a study of T cell repertoires in cytomegalovirus infection. Study information: Public TCR beta signatures provided an indication of both CMV infection and a matching HLA type.

Notes on this clonotype: Its antigen is undetermined.

Unmatched junction bases numbered 5, after V lost 0 bases and J lost 5 bases. CDR1 and CDR2 (germline): LGHNA, YNFKEQ. This CDR3 is built from 16 residues. Study-wide findings and caveats: CMV carriers having the relevant HLA were flagged by cumulative public TCR beta family frequency. Predominance within the ex vivo response was attributable to HLA-C-restricted CMV-specific TCR beta clonotypes.

In TCRdb, the reads were re-called with MiXCR into one record per CDR3 protein. The repertoire includes roughly 500,000 distinct CDR3 sequences, about 11% of them detected once, and more than 8.5% sits in the top ten. This TCR came from a human donor in good health (CMV status not recorded). Some clones in this sample may be carry-over from other donors' samples. This chain uses TRBV4-2 with TRBJ2-2; 8 positions match TRBD2. Sequencing used PBMCs. The CDR3, as DNA: TGTGCCAGCAGCCAAGAGATAGTAGCGGGGACCGGGGAGCTGTTTTTT. Translated, it gives CASSQEIVAGTGELFF.